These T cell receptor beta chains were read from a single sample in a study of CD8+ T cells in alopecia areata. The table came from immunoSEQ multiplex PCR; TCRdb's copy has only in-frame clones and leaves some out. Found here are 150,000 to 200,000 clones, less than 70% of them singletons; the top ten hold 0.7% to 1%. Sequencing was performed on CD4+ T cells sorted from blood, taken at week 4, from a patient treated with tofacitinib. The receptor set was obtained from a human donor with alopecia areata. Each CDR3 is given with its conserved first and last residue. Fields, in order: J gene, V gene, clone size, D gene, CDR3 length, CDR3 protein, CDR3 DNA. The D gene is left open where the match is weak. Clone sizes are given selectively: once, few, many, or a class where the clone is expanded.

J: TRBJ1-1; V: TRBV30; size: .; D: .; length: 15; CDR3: CAWRGRGDRRFEAFF; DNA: TGTGCCTGGAGAGGGAGGGGGGACCGTCGTTTTGAAGCTTTCTTT
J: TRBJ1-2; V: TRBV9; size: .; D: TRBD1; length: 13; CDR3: CASSAGTAYGYTF; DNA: TGTGCCAGCAGCGCCGGGACAGCCTATGGCTACACCTTC
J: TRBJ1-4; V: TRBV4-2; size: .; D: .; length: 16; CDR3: CASSQEGGPKKEKLFF; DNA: TGTGCCAGCAGCCAAGAGGGGGGTCCCAAGAAGGAAAAACTGTTTTTT
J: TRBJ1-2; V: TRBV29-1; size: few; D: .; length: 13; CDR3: CSVEEVRYYGYTF; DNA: TGCAGCGTTGAAGAGGTCAGATACTATGGCTACACCTTC
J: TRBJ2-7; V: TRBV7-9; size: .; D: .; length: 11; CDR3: CASRSTYEQYF; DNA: TGTGCCAGCAGATCTACCTACGAGCAGTACTTC
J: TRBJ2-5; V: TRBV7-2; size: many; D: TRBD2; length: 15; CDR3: CASSLAGLAGETQYF; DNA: TGTGCCAGCAGCTTAGCTGGACTAGCGGGAGAGACCCAGTACTTC
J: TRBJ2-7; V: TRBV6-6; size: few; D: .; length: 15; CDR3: CASSYPEDYTYEQYF; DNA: TGTGCCAGCAGTTACCCGGAGGACTACACCTACGAGCAGTACTTC
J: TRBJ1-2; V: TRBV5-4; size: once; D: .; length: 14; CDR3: CASSPLPQDYGYTF; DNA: TGTGCCAGCAGCCCCCTCCCCCAGGACTATGGCTACACCTTC
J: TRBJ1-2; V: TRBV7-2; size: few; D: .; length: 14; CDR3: CASSSGPGDYGYTF; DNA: TGTGCCAGCAGCTCGGGGCCGGGCGACTATGGCTACACCTTC
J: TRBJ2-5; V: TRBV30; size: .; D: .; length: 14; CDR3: CAWSELGRQETQYF; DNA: TGTGCCTGGAGTGAGTTGGGCAGACAAGAGACCCAGTACTTC
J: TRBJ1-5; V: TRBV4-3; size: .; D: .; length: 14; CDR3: CASSHPWFDQPQHF; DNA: TGCGCCAGCAGCCACCCATGGTTCGATCAGCCCCAGCATTTT
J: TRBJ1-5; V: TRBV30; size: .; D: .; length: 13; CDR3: CAWNGMGNQPQHF; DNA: TGTGCCTGGAACGGAATGGGCAATCAGCCCCAGCATTTT
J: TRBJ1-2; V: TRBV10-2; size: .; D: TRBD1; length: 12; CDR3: CASMGQGVGYTF; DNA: TGCGCCAGCATGGGACAGGGCGTGGGCTACACCTTC
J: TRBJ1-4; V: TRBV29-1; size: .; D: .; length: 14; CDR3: CSVGTTGTNEKLFF; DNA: TGCAGCGTGGGTACGACAGGAACAAATGAAAAACTGTTTTTT
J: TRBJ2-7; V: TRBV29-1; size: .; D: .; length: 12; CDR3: CSVGKGSYEQYF; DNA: TGCAGCGTTGGGAAGGGTTCCTACGAGCAGTACTTC
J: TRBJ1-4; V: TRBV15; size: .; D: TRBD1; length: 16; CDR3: CATSRGPTGANEKLFF; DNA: TGTGCCACCAGCAGAGGCCCGACAGGGGCTAATGAAAAACTGTTTTTT
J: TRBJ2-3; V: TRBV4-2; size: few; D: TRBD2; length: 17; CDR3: CASSQETLAGSTDTQYF; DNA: TGTGCCAGCAGCCAAGAAACCCTAGCGGGGAGCACAGATACGCAGTATTTT